This is a list of T cell receptor beta chains from one sample in a study of T cell changes during pregnancy in multiple sclerosis. Profiling relied on immunoSEQ multiplex PCR, and the TCRdb table lists in-frame clones only, not all of them. Of about 80,000 clones listed, about 90% are singletons. The input for sequencing was peripheral blood, taken before pregnancy. These receptors came from a female donor with multiple sclerosis, enrolled in a pregnancy study. CDR3s include the opening cysteine and the closing phenylalanine or tryptophan. Fields, in order: V gene, J gene, CDR3 protein.

TRBV6-5	TRBJ2-2	CASPPRRTGELFF
TRBV19	TRBJ1-4	CASSITAGNEKLFF
TRBV5-1	TRBJ1-4	CASSRQGANEKLFF
TRBV9	TRBJ2-1	CASEGQGTYNEQFF
TRBV7-7	TRBJ2-5	CASSLDSAPQETQYF
TRBV4-3	TRBJ2-1	CASSQGLTGQGMSGRAPEQFF
TRBV9	TRBJ2-1	CASSVVRVGYNEQFF
TRBV29-1	TRBJ2-1	CSVDGLAGLSQFF
TRBV9	TRBJ2-2	CASSGGRLGRATGELFF
TRBV30	TRBJ2-2	CAWSVRRIPNTGELFF
TRBV5-6	TRBJ2-3	CASSPWTSGMRADTQYF
TRBV7-9	TRBJ2-1	CASSSYRGSSYNEQFF
TRBV5-4	TRBJ2-4	CASSLGGTSEDIQYF
TRBV19	TRBJ2-1	CASSPRRSSYNEQFF
TRBV5-1	TRBJ1-2	CASSLATGGTGYTF
TRBV22-1	TRBJ2-1	CPGSLSTGINEQFF
TRBV7-8	TRBJ1-3	CASSLASTGSGNTIYF
TRBV5-3	TRBJ2-3	CARSLAGLANTDTQYF
TRBV9	TRBJ2-7	CASSVGGVNYEQYF
TRBV5-1	TRBJ2-3	CASSLAGGDTQYF
TRBV29-1	TRBJ2-1	CSFWGRYNEQFF
TRBV2	TRBJ2-7	CASAFDYYEQYF
TRBV6-1	TRBJ2-7	CASSEFPIYEQYF
TRBV19	TRBJ2-7	CASRLVPSSYEQYF
TRBV6-5	TRBJ2-7	CASSPLAGAREQYF
TRBV30	TRBJ1-2	CAWRKGQDGYTF
TRBV13	TRBJ1-1	CASSLEAGTGGTEAFF
TRBV19	TRBJ1-1	CASSISDRGNEAFF
TRBV4-1	TRBJ2-7	CASSQPGTGVYEQYF
TRBV7-2	TRBJ1-5	CASSLEGIGNQPQHF
TRBV6-6	TRBJ1-4	CASYRHGGEKLFF
TRBV5-4	TRBJ1-1	CASSLSQLNTEAFF
TRBV6-1	TRBJ1-2	CASSERNYGYTF
TRBV7-7	TRBJ2-7	CASSLGQGAAYEQYF